This TCR beta chain was captured by sequencing in a study of shared clonotypes between healthy human individuals. The assay ran at deep level. Profiling relied on immunoSEQ multiplex PCR, and the TCRdb table lists in-frame clones only, not all of them. The sample has some 2,100,000 clones, 93% seen once. The naive CD8 subset, CD45RO-negative cells positively selected for CCR7, excluded terminally differentiated effector memory CD45RA+ cells. Adult Caucasians living in Nashville, Tennessee made up all of the donors. V was trimmed by 3 bases and J by 1 base, leaving 6 bases between them. This CDR3 is built from 13 residues. Germline CDR1 is LNHDA and CDR2 is SQIVND (reference sequence). This clone was detected once.

V usage is TRBV19 and J usage is TRBJ2-5; no firm D call. This receptor was identified in a man younger than 35 in good health. Some clones in this sample may be carry-over from other donors' samples. Sequencing was done on a sample of naive CD8+ T cells from PBMCs. The chain's CDR3 is CASSMTAQETQYF. In DNA, the CDR3 is TGTGCCAGTAGTATGACTGCCCAAGAGACCCAGTACTTC.